The 16 T cell receptor beta chains below come from one sample, sequenced in a study of identical twins. One entry per CDR3 protein, called by TCRdb with MiXCR from the 5' RACE reads. In the table there are some 1,700,000 distinct CDR3 sequences, 32% of which are singletons. The sequencing input was cord blood. All receptors derive from a newborn girl in good health.

This clonotype turned up a few times. The chain recombines TRBV6-1 with TRBJ2-3; D is uncertain. The V gene lost 6 bases and the J gene lost 0 bases, with 22 bases spanning the gap. Germline V CDR1 and CDR2: MNHNS, SASEGT. This CDR3 has 18 residues. Written as DNA, the CDR3 is TGTGCCAGCAGAAGGCTGGCCTCCTTCGCTGCTAGCACAGATACGCAGTATTTT. Its protein is CASRRLASFAASTDTQYF.

This clonotype was seen a handful of times. The CDR3 DNA reads as TGCGCCAGCAGCTCGCGCATCGGGACAGCCTACAATGAGCAGTTCTTC. It translates to CASSSRIGTAYNEQFF. V is TRBV5-1 and J is TRBJ2-1; 7 nucleotides line up with TRBD1. This CDR3 has 16 amino acids. CDR1 is SGHRS and CDR2 is YFSETQ in the germline V gene. Trimming at V came to 3 bases and at J to 2 bases, leaving 8 bases not matched to a gene.

The rearrangement uses TRBV28 and TRBJ2-1; TRBD2 aligns across 13 bases. Germline V gene lookup returns CDR1 MDHEN and CDR2 SYDVKM. Trimming removed 6 bases from V and 7 bases from J; junction bases left unmatched: 6. CDR3 length: 15 residues. The CDR3 DNA sequence: TGTGCCAGCAGCCGCGGACTAGCGGGAGTTAATGAGCAGTTCTTC. Protein: CASSRGLAGVNEQFF. Drawing the rest from reference TRBV28 and TRBJ2-1, the complete variable domain is DVKVTQSSRYLVKRTGEKVFLECVQDMDHENMFWYRQDPGLGLRLIYFSYDVKMKEKGDIPEGYSVSREKKERFSLILESASTNQTSMYLCASSRGLAGVNEQFFGPGTRLTVL.

The J gene is TRBJ2-3, the V gene TRBV9; 9 bases map to TRBD2. The CDR3 consists of 16 residues. The V segment lost 0 bases and the J segment 1 base; nucleotides outside the gene matches: 3. CDR1 and CDR2 (germline): SGDLS, YYNGEE. The CDR3 region is CASSVVAGGRTDTQYF. CDR3 bases: TGTGCCAGCAGCGTAGTGGCGGGGGGGCGCACAGATACGCAGTATTTT.

As for this clonotype: A much larger clone differs by one base, so this may be a read error. The chain joins TRBV25-1 to TRBJ2-7; D is uncertain. Germline V gives CDR1 MGHDK, CDR2 SYGVNS. CDR3 size: 12 residues. This chain's CDR3 is CAGSEFAGEQYF. The CDR3 coding sequence is TGTGCCGGCAGTGAATTCGCTGGGGAGCAGTACTTC.

In its sample, this clonotype was seen a few times. The V and J genes are TRBV9 and TRBJ1-2; D perhaps matches TRBD1 (5 bases). The length of the CDR3 is 16 residues. Per the germline V gene, CDR1 is SGDLS and CDR2 is YYNGEE. Between the trimmed V and J ends, which lost 0 bases and 5 bases, there was a span of 17 bases. For the CDR3, the DNA is TGTGCCAGCAGCGTAGGGGTAGGGTGGGACCTATATGGCTACACCTTC. Its protein product is CASSVGVGWDLYGYTF.

This clonotype came up a few times. Written as DNA, the CDR3 is TGCAGTGCTAGAGTTGGCGGGAGGGGAACAGATACGCAGTATTTT. Translated, it gives CSARVGGRGTDTQYF. This sequence joins TRBV20-1 and TRBJ2-3, with 9 nucleotides matching TRBD2. Germline CDR1 is DFQATT and CDR2 is SNEGSKA (reference sequence). This CDR3 comprises 15 residues. The ends lost 1 base at V and 3 bases at J; junction bases unmatched: 5.

The chain joins TRBV20-1 to TRBJ1-4; perhaps TRBD1 as D (5 bases). The V end was cut by 3 bases, the J end by 2 bases, with 7 bases between. Looked up from germline, CDR1 is DFQATT and CDR2 is SNEGSKA (reference sequence). The CDR3 covers 13 residues. In DNA form, the CDR3 reads TGCAGTGCTAGGAGGGACACTAATGAAAAACTGTTTTTT. Its protein product is CSARRDTNEKLFF.

Notes on this clonotype: The junction departs from the called germline gene at one end, perhaps through a read error. The CDR3 nucleotides are TGTGCCAGCGCACCTCCGGGACTGGACTCCTACGAGCAGTACTTC. This sequence encodes CASAPPGLDSYEQYF. The chain joins TRBV18 to TRBJ2-7; tentatively, D is TRBD2 (6 bases). Germline V lookup: CDR1 KGHSH, CDR2 LQKENI. The CDR3 is 15 residues long.

In this sample, this clonotype turned up once. V usage is TRBV7-6 and J usage is TRBJ2-5; 11 bases agree with TRBD2. The V segment lost 5 bases and the J segment 1 base; nucleotides outside the gene matches: 15. The CDR3 loop spans 19 amino acids. Per the germline V gene, CDR1 is SGHVS and CDR2 is FNYEAQ. CDR3 sequence reads: CASSRLYTSGGKLQETQYF. The CDR3 region has the DNA TGTGCCAGCAGCCGATTGTATACTAGCGGGGGAAAACTCCAAGAGACCCAGTACTTC.

This clonotype was observed a few times. This sequence joins TRBV28 and TRBJ1-5; possibly TRBD1 for D (6 bases). Trimming stripped 3 bases from V and 3 bases from J, with 18 bases between. Germline assignment: CDR1 MDHEN and CDR2 SYDVKM. This CDR3 region has 17 residues. The CDR3 nucleotides read TGTGCCAGCAGTTTTTGGGGTACCCAGGGGACCAATCAGCCCCAGCATTTT. Its protein is CASSFWGTQGTNQPQHF. The complete variable domain, with remaining parts taken from reference TRBV28 and TRBJ1-5, reads DVKVTQSSRYLVKRTGEKVFLECVQDMDHENMFWYRQDPGLGLRLIYFSYDVKMKEKGDIPEGYSVSREKKERFSLILESASTNQTSMYLCASSFWGTQGTNQPQHFGDGTRLSIL.

V and J are TRBV2 and TRBJ1-2; 7 positions match TRBD1. This CDR3 is 16 amino acids long. V gave up 7 bases and J gave up 4 bases; unmatched junction bases: 15. Germline V gene data show CDR1 as SNHLY and CDR2 as FYNNEI. The CDR3 is CASMTVTGATTYGYTF. The CDR3 DNA is TGTGCCAGCATGACGGTAACAGGGGCGACAACCTATGGCTACACCTTC.

The chain carries TRBV20-1 and TRBJ2-6; D gene unclear. Germline V lookup: CDR1 DFQATT, CDR2 SNEGSKA (reference sequence). This CDR3 contains 13 residues. The V gene lost 6 bases and the J gene lost 4 bases, with 10 bases spanning the gap. This CDR3 reads CSATVQGANVLTF. CDR3 DNA sequence: TGCAGTGCCACAGTGCAAGGGGCCAACGTCCTGACTTTC.

The CDR3 bases are TGCAGTGCTAGACGGAGGCGGATCCAAGAGACCCAGTACTTC. Translation: CSARRRRIQETQYF. The rearrangement joins TRBV20-1 to TRBJ2-5, with a tentative D call TRBD2 (5 bases). CDR1 and CDR2 from the germline V gene are DFQATT and SNEGSKA (reference sequence). CDR3 length: 14 residues. The V gene lost 2 bases and the J gene lost 1 base, with 11 bases spanning the gap.

The V and J genes are TRBV10-3 and TRBJ1-4; 7 positions agree with TRBD1. Germline-derived CDR1 and CDR2 are ENHRY and SYGVKD. With V trimmed by 8 bases and J by 7 bases, 4 bases remained unmatched. The CDR3 covers 12 residues. The CDR3 sequence: CAISRDSEKLFF. The CDR3, as DNA: TGTGCCATCTCTAGGGACAGTGAAAAACTGTTTTTT.

The chain carries TRBV10-3 and TRBJ1-6, with a possible D match to TRBD1 (5 bases). CDR1 ENHRY and CDR2 SYGVKD come from the germline V gene. Trimming removed 6 bases at V and 6 bases at J, with 9 bases between. CDR3 length equals 13 residues. CDR3 in DNA: TGTGCCATCAGACGGGACGTTAATTCACCCCTCCACTTT. Protein sequence: CAIRRDVNSPLHF.